This T cell receptor beta chain was identified in a study of control samples from healthy donors and cancer patients. The table came from immunoSEQ multiplex PCR; TCRdb's copy has only in-frame clones and leaves some out. This table holds 150,000 or so clones, about 90% found once. Sequenced input: blood. This clonotype was sampled from a man aged 25 to 45 in good health.

This CDR3 is CASTLRRKNTEAFF. For the CDR3, the DNA is TGTGCCAGCACCCTCCGGAGGAAGAACACTGAAGCTTTCTTT. V usage is TRBV6-4 and J usage is TRBJ1-1; no reliable D call. The length of the CDR3 is 14 residues. The ends were cut back, 7 bases at V and 1 base at J, with 13 bases in the middle. The germline CDR1 and CDR2 sequences are MRHNA and SNTAGT.